These 19 T cell receptor beta chains originate from one sample sequenced in a study of T cell responses to AZD1222 COVID-19 vaccine. Libraries were prepared by immunoSEQ multiplex PCR; TCRdb keeps only in-frame clonotypes and omits some of them. The sample has about 100,000 clones, 70% to 90% seen once. The sample consisted of peripheral blood, taken on day 0 of AZD1222 vaccination. Every receptor here comes from an adult in good health.

The rearrangement links TRBV2 to TRBJ2-5; D tentatively fits TRBD1 or TRBD2 (5 bases each). The V end was cut by 4 bases, the J end by 5 bases, with 8 bases between. Germline CDR1 SNHLY, CDR2 FYNNEI. The CDR3 totals 12 residues. The CDR3 is CASSVGAETQYF. CDR3 nucleotide sequence: TGTGCCAGCAGTGTCGGGGCGGAGACCCAGTACTTC.

The gene calls are TRBV9 and TRBJ2-2; a possible D gene is TRBD2 (6 bases). Germline V lookup: CDR1 SGDLS, CDR2 YYNGEE. The CDR3 runs to 13 residues. Trimming took 4 bases from V and 7 from J, leaving 11 bases between them. CDR3 nucleotide sequence: TGTGCCAGCAGCTCCCGAGCGGGCGGGGAGCTGTTTTTT. This encodes CASSSRAGGELFF.

This clone has just one count. This sequence joins TRBV7-6 and TRBJ2-7; D gene uncertain. CDR1 and CDR2 from the germline V gene are SGHVS and FNYEAQ. The ends were cut back, 3 bases at V and 6 bases at J, with 6 bases in the middle. This CDR3 comprises 11 residues. The CDR3 loop reads CASSLRGEQYF. CDR3 bases: TGTGCCAGCAGCTTGCGCGGCGAGCAGTACTTC.

This rearrangement joins TRBV5-1 to TRBJ2-6; 8 bases are shared with TRBD2. This CDR3 is built from 18 residues. Trimming took 0 bases from V and 0 from J; bases not matched to a gene: 5. Germline CDR1 SGHRS, CDR2 YFSETQ. CDR3 amino acids: CASSLEVAGNSGANVLTF. As DNA, the CDR3 is TGCGCCAGCAGCTTGGAGGTAGCGGGGAACTCTGGGGCCAACGTCCTGACTTTC.

The chain is built from TRBV4-1 and TRBJ2-1, with 9 bases fitting TRBD2. Germline-derived CDR1 and CDR2 are MGHRA and YSYEKL. Trimming at V came to 4 bases and at J to 5 bases, leaving 6 bases not matched to a gene. The CDR3 is 15 amino acids. The CDR3, as DNA: TGCGCCAGCAGCCCCGAGCGGGGGGCCCACAATGAGCAGTTCTTC. This codes for CASSPERGAHNEQFF.

This chain links TRBV5-5 with TRBJ1-5; D is uncertain. Germline CDR1 is SGHKS and CDR2 is YYEKEE (reference sequence). Trimming removed 5 bases at V and 3 bases at J, with 15 bases between. The CDR3 is made up of 15 amino acids. This CDR3 reads CASRLDPHANQPQHF. DNA for the CDR3: TGTGCCAGCAGGCTGGACCCGCATGCCAATCAGCCCCAGCATTTT.

The genes are TRBV5-1 and TRBJ2-2; 10 bases match TRBD2. The V gene's germline CDR1 is SGHRS and CDR2 YFSETQ. This CDR3 spans 18 amino acids. The V gene end was trimmed by 0 bases and the J gene end by 7 bases; junction bases not matched to a gene: 12. CDR3 coding DNA: TGCGCCAGCAGCTTGGCCGGAAGCGGGAGGGCCGTAGGCGGGGAGCTGTTTTTT. This translates into CASSLAGSGRAVGGELFF.

This sequence joins TRBV27 and TRBJ2-2; TRBD1 might be the D (5 bases). Germline V gene lookup returns CDR1 MNHEY and CDR2 SMNVEV (reference sequence). The CDR3 has 14 amino acids. V lost 6 bases and J lost 6, with 14 bases in between. Here the CDR3 reads CASRWGRSPGELFF. CDR3 bases: TGTGCCAGCAGATGGGGCAGAAGTCCCGGGGAGCTGTTTTTT.

DNA of the CDR3: TGTGCCATCAGTGTAAAGACCGACTATGGCTACACCTTC. It specifies CAISVKTDYGYTF. This chain connects TRBV10-3 to TRBJ1-2; no reliable D call. The CDR3 is 13 residues long. The V and J ends lost 4 bases and 3 bases respectively, with 9 bases between them. In germline, CDR1 is ENHRY, CDR2 SYGVKD.

The rearrangement links TRBV4-1 to TRBJ1-5; weak D call: TRBD1 (5 bases). The CDR3 is 15 amino acids. CDR1 and CDR2 (germline): MGHRA, YSYEKL. The V end lost 0 bases, the J end lost 11 bases, and 17 bases lay between the germline ends. CDR3 sequence: CASSQDRDLASTQHF. In nucleotides, the CDR3 is TGCGCCAGCAGCCAAGACAGGGACCTCGCATCCACCCAGCATTTT.

The chain recombines TRBV10-1 with TRBJ2-2; D unresolved. The CDR3 sequence is 13 residues long. Trimming took off 6 bases at V and 0 bases at J, with 5 bases between the two ends. Looked up from germline, CDR1 is WNHNN and CDR2 is SYGVQD (reference sequence). Here the CDR3 DNA reads TGCGCCAGCAGGGAACCGAACACCGGGGAGCTGTTTTTT. This codes for CASREPNTGELFF.

The chain carries TRBV30 and TRBJ2-1; TRBD2 aligns across 12 bases. This CDR3 has 19 residues. Looked up from germline, CDR1 is GTSNPN and CDR2 is SVGIG (reference sequence). Trimming removed 0 bases from V and 5 bases from J; junction bases left unmatched: 14. The CDR3 sequence is CAWSVRGSPSGGANNEQFF. The CDR3 DNA reads TGTGCCTGGAGTGTACGTGGGTCTCCTAGCGGGGGGGCTAACAATGAGCAGTTCTTC.

The chain uses TRBV12-5 and TRBJ1-5, with TRBD1 as a possible D gene (6 bases). Germline V gene lookup returns CDR1 LGHNT and CDR2 FRNRAP. Trimming stripped 0 bases from V and 11 bases from J, with 14 bases between. The CDR3 is 14 amino acids. CDR3 in amino acids: CASGLVEQGWAQHF. Here the CDR3 DNA reads TGTGCTAGTGGTTTGGTCGAGCAGGGGTGGGCCCAGCATTTT.

The rearrangement joins TRBV12-3 or TRBV12-4 to TRBJ1-1; D remains ambiguous. The V gene lost 5 bases and the J gene lost 6 bases, with 13 bases spanning the gap. The CDR3 contains 13 residues. The CDR3 loop is CASSAEVHPEAFF. The CDR3, as DNA: TGTGCCAGCAGTGCTGAGGTTCACCCTGAAGCTTTCTTT.

V usage is TRBV5-1 and J usage is TRBJ2-7; no definite D call. The germline V gene has CDR1 SGHRS and CDR2 YFSETQ. Trimming left V 0 bases short and J 7 bases short, with 14 bases between. The CDR3 covers 14 residues. The CDR3 coding sequence is TGCGCCAGCAGCTTGGAGCGCATCCCAGGAGAGCAGTACTTC. Protein: CASSLERIPGEQYF.

The rearrangement uses TRBV6-1 and TRBJ1-2, with 9 bases aligning to TRBD1. CDR1 and CDR2 (germline): MNHNS, SASEGT. The CDR3 sequence is 14 residues long. Germline trimming cut 6 bases from V and 4 bases from J; bases unmatched to any gene: 6. As DNA, the CDR3 is TGTGCCAGCAGCCCCGGGACAGGGATCTATGGCTACACCTTC. Translated: CASSPGTGIYGYTF.

The gene calls are TRBV12-3 or TRBV12-4 and TRBJ2-1; no clear D gene. The V end lost 3 bases, the J end lost 10 bases, and 10 bases lay between the germline ends. This CDR3 region has 12 residues. CDR3 nucleotide sequence: TGTGCCAGCAGTTTTTTTGGCGTAGAGCAGTTCTTC. It yields the protein CASSFFGVEQFF.

The rearrangement uses TRBV12-3 or TRBV12-4 and TRBJ1-5; D may be TRBD1 (5 bases). The CDR3 is 13 amino acids. Trimming pared 6 bases from V and 3 bases from J, leaving 9 bases between. CDR3 region: CASRGTVNQPQHF. The CDR3, as DNA: TGTGCCAGCAGAGGGACGGTCAATCAGCCCCAGCATTTT.

The chain is built from TRBV2 and TRBJ2-1, with 8 bases lining up with TRBD2. In germline, CDR1 is SNHLY, CDR2 FYNNEI. The CDR3 is made up of 13 amino acids. V gave up 3 bases and J gave up 10 bases; unmatched junction bases: 5. The CDR3 DNA reads TGTGCCAGCAGTGAGCGGGAGGTTGAGGAGCAGTTCTTC. Its protein is CASSEREVEEQFF.